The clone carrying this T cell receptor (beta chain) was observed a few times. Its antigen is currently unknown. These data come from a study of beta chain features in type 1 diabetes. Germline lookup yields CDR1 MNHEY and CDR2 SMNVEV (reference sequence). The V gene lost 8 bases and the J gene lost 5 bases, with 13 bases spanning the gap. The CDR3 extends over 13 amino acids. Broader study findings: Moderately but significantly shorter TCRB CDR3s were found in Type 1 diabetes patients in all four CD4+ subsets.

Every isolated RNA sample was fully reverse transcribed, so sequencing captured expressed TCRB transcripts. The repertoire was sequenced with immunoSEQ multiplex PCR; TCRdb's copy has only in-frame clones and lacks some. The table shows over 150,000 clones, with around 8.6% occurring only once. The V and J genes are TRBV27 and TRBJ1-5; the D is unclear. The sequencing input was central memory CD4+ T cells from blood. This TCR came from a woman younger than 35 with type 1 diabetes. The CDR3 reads CASSIQRYQPQHF. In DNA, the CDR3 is TGTGCCAGCTCCATCCAGCGATATCAGCCCCAGCATTTT.